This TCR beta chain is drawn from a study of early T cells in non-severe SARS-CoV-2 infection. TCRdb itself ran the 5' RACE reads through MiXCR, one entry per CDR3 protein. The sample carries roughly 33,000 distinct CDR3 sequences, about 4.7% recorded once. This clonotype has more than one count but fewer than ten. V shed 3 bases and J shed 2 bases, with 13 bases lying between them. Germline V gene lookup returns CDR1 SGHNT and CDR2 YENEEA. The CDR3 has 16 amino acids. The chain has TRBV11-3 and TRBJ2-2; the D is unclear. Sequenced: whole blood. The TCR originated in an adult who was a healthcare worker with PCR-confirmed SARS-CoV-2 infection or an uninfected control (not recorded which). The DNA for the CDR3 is TGTGCCAGCAGCTTTAGGGTTTCGTCCAACACCGGGGAGCTGTTTTTT. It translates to CASSFRVSSNTGELFF. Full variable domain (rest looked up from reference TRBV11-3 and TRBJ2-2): EAGVVQSPRYKIIEKKQPVAFWCNPISGHNTLYWYLQNLGQGPELLIRYENEEAVDDSQLPKDRFSAERLKGVDSTLKIQPAELGDSAVYLCASSFRVSSNTGELFFGEGSRLTVL.